This is a list of T cell receptor beta chains from one sample in a study of blood T cells in healthy people across ages. TCRdb reanalysed the 5' RACE reads using MiXCR and keeps one entry per CDR3 protein. The sample includes more than 1,400,000 distinct CDR3 sequences, approximately 42% of them seen just once. Specimen: blood. The receptors stem from a woman aged 18-29 years in good health. The CDR3 runs from the conserved cysteine through the conserved F or W. Where a row states a size, it is once, few, many or the class of an expanded clone; other rows omit it.

cdr3_aa,v_call,clone_size,j_call
CASGRGLNYGYTF,TRBV28,NA,TRBJ1-2
CASSRSDLTHNEQFF,TRBV5-1,few,TRBJ2-1
CSASPAGATDTQYF,TRBV20-1,NA,TRBJ2-3
CASSLKGTGANVLTF,TRBV27,NA,TRBJ2-6
CASSLEGVPGELFF,TRBV5-1,few,TRBJ2-2
CASSLGSLYEQYF,TRBV3-1,few,TRBJ2-7
CASTFGLARDEQFF,TRBV11-2,NA,TRBJ2-1
CASSRPTTTGAFFFNEQFF,TRBV3-1,few,TRBJ2-1
CSVDRGREETQYF,TRBV29-1,few,TRBJ2-5
CAISESRGESGELFF,TRBV10-3,NA,TRBJ2-2
CASSEAGSLTQGRYGYTF,TRBV6-1,NA,TRBJ1-2
CASQSGNPYNEQFF,TRBV6-6,NA,TRBJ2-1
CSATSNSPFRGTEAFF,TRBV20-1,NA,TRBJ1-1
CSASAQSGHRGQFF,TRBV20-1,NA,TRBJ2-1
CAISGDGYTF,TRBV10-3,many,TRBJ1-2
CASTSAGGIDTQYF,TRBV12-3/TRBV12-4,NA,TRBJ2-3
CASRVRELTDTQYF,TRBV6-1,NA,TRBJ2-3
CASSLYHGEETQYF,TRBV5-5,NA,TRBJ2-5
CASSSRPAGGSPYGYTF,TRBV27,NA,TRBJ1-2
CSAILAGGRRNTGELFF,TRBV20-1,NA,TRBJ2-2
CASSRLAGVGNEQYF,TRBV7-3,few,TRBJ2-5
CATSVGLGGSSGYEQFF,TRBV24-1,NA,TRBJ2-1
CASTTGPTYEQYF,TRBV6-5,NA,TRBJ2-7
CASSLVGPQTNYGYTF,TRBV7-4,few,TRBJ1-2
CASSRTTPNYNEQFF,TRBV28,few,TRBJ2-1
CASSWGGETEAFF,TRBV5-1,few,TRBJ1-1
CSAPGGSYNEQFF,TRBV20-1,few,TRBJ2-1
CASKQGESYEQYF,TRBV6-6,NA,TRBJ2-7
CASSQEGVSGYTF,TRBV3-1,NA,TRBJ1-2